The 12 T cell receptor beta chains given below trace back to one sample, sequenced in a study of T cell repertoires in cytomegalovirus infection. TCRdb re-called the reads with MiXCR, one entry per CDR3 protein. The sample records about 260,000 distinct CDR3 sequences, roughly an eighth being singletons. Source material: PBMCs. These TCRs come from a human donor in good health (CMV status not recorded). Some clones in this sample may be carry-over from other donors' samples.

This clonotype appeared a few times. V and J are TRBV20-1 and TRBJ1-2; 7 nucleotides agree with TRBD1. The germline CDR1 and CDR2 sequences are DFQATT and SNEGSKA (reference sequence). J gave up 4 bases and V 3 bases, and 11 bases lay outside the gene matches. The length of the CDR3 is 15 residues. The CDR3, as DNA: TGCAGTGCTAGCGGTTCCCCGGGACAGATCTATGGCTACACCTTC. Amino acid sequence: CSASGSPGQIYGYTF.

The rearrangement links TRBV29-1 to TRBJ2-1; 7 bases agree with TRBD2. The germline V gene has CDR1 SQVTM and CDR2 ANQGSEA. V trimming: 1 base; J trimming: 6 bases; junction bases outside the gene matches: 18. The CDR3 consists of 18 residues. The DNA for the CDR3 is TGCAGCGTTGAAGGCGTCGGACGCTTACTTACGGGGGGCAATGAGCAGTTCTTC. It codes for CSVEGVGRLLTGGNEQFF.

There are a few counts of this clonotype. The chain joins TRBV2 to TRBJ2-5; no clear D. The CDR3 sequence is 15 residues long. Trimming took off 5 bases at V and 0 bases at J, with 13 bases between the two ends. Germline V gene sequence: CDR1 SNHLY, CDR2 FYNNEI. For the CDR3, the DNA is TGTGCCAGCAGTAACACGTCGCCTTACCAAGAGACCCAGTACTTC. It encodes CASSNTSPYQETQYF.

This clonotype was picked up many times. The chain uses TRBV12-3 or TRBV12-4 and TRBJ1-3, with 8 bases lining up with TRBD1. This CDR3 contains 16 residues. V lost 5 bases and J lost 0; bases outside the gene matches: 6. The CDR3 here is CASSPWDRSSGNTIYF. The CDR3 bases are TGTGCCAGCAGTCCCTGGGACAGGAGCTCTGGAAACACCATATATTTT.

This clonotype was seen at least ten times. The chain couples TRBV7-2 to TRBJ2-2; 8 bases are shared with TRBD1. V shed 6 bases, J shed 4 bases, and the junction held 4 bases outside the gene matches. Germline-derived CDR1 and CDR2 are SGHTA and FQGNSA. The CDR3 length is 14 residues. The CDR3 region is CASRTDRGTGELFF. In DNA, the CDR3 is TGTGCCAGCAGAACAGACAGGGGCACCGGGGAGCTGTTTTTT.

The chain employs TRBV20-1 and TRBJ2-3, with 9 bases that match TRBD2. Germline V gene sequence: CDR1 DFQATT, CDR2 SNEGSKA (reference sequence). CDR3 length: 15 amino acids. The junction had 6 bases not matched to a gene; V was cut back by 3 bases and J by 2 bases. DNA for the CDR3: TGCAGTGCTAGTTATAGCGGGGGACTCACAGATACGCAGTATTTT. Translation: CSASYSGGLTDTQYF.

The rearrangement uses TRBV7-9 and TRBJ2-7; TRBD1 is a possible D gene (7 bases). The CDR3 length is 14 residues. The germline CDR1 and CDR2 sequences are SEHNR and FQNEAQ (reference sequence). The V end lost 5 bases, the J end lost 6 bases, and 17 bases lay between the germline ends. The CDR3 here is CASSRGTEYGEQYF. For the CDR3, the DNA is TGTGCCAGCAGCCGCGGGACAGAGTATGGCGAGCAGTACTTC.

This clonotype was seen ten or more times. CDR3 nucleotide sequence: TGTGCCAGCAGCTCCGAGGGTTACAATGAGCAGTTCTTC. Translated, it gives CASSSEGYNEQFF. This chain links TRBV7-2 with TRBJ2-1; D possibly corresponds to TRBD2 (5 bases). The germline V gene has CDR1 SGHTA and CDR2 FQGNSA. V was pared by 4 bases and J by 4 bases, with 8 bases between. The CDR3 contains 13 residues.

V is TRBV6-2 or TRBV6-3 and J is TRBJ2-2; D is possibly TRBD1 or TRBD2 (6 bases each). Per germline, CDR1 MNHEY and CDR2 SVGEGT. The CDR3 runs to 16 residues. The V end was cut by 2 bases, the J end by 0 bases, with 10 bases between. In DNA form, the CDR3 reads TGTGCCAGCAGTTACGTGGGGGGCGCGAACACCGGGGAGCTGTTTTTT. Its translation is CASSYVGGANTGELFF.

This clonotype appeared a few times. This chain connects TRBV29-1 to TRBJ2-7; D not certain. The CDR3 extends over 12 amino acids. V was trimmed by 0 bases and J by 7 bases, leaving 10 bases between them. CDR1 SQVTM and CDR2 ANQGSEA come from the germline V gene. CDR3 bases: TGCAGCGTTGAAGATCTCGGAACAGAGCAGTACTTC. This codes for CSVEDLGTEQYF.

This chain joins TRBV6-6 and TRBJ1-2, with TRBD1 matching over 9 bases. V lost 6 bases to trimming and J lost 10 bases; unmatched junction nucleotides: 6. The germline gives CDR1 MNHNY, CDR2 SVGAGI (reference sequence). This CDR3 comprises 12 residues. CDR3 bases: TGTGCCAGCAGCTGGGGACAGGGAATCTACACCTTC. Amino acids: CASSWGQGIYTF.

The chain employs TRBV29-1 and TRBJ1-2, with TRBD1 as a possible D gene (6 bases). Trimming took off 1 base at V and 8 bases at J, with 20 bases between the two ends. Germline CDR1 reads SQVTM; CDR2 reads ANQGSEA. This CDR3 spans 15 amino acids. In nucleotides, the CDR3 is TGCAGCGTTGAAGGGGGGCCAGAGGCCTATACGGGCTACACCTTC. The encoded protein is CSVEGGPEAYTGYTF. Full variable domain (missing parts from reference TRBV29-1 and TRBJ1-2): SAVISQKPSRDICQRGTSLTIQCQVDSQVTMMFWYRQQPGQSLTLIATANQGSEATYESGFVIDKFPISRPNLTFSTLTVSNMSPEDSSIYLCSVEGGPEAYTGYTFGSGTRLTVV.